This TCR beta chain was found in a study of blood T cell repertoires in COVID-19. Sequencing was performed with immunoSEQ multiplex PCR; in TCRdb, only in-frame clones are kept and a portion is missing. The sample carries about 90,000 clones, 76% recorded once. This CDR3 region has 15 residues. Germline loops: CDR1 MNHNY, CDR2 SVGAGI (reference sequence). V lost 5 bases and J 4 bases, leaving 16 bases between the germline ends. Sequenced input: peripheral blood. The TCR was taken from a man between 65 and 85 years old with acute or convalescent COVID-19. The rearrangement links TRBV6-6 to TRBJ2-3, with D maybe TRBD2 (6 bases). This CDR3 reads CASSPTPSASDTQYF. CDR3 in DNA: TGTGCCAGCAGTCCAACTCCTAGCGCCTCAGATACGCAGTATTTT.